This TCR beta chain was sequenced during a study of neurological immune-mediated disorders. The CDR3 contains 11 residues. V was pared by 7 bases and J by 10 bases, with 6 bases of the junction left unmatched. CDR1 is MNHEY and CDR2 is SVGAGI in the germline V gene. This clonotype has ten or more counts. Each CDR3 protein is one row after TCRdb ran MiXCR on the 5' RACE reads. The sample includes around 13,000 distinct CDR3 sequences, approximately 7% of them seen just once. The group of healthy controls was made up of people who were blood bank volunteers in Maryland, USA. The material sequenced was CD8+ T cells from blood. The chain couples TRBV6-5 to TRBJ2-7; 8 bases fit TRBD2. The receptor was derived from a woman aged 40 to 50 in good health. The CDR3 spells CASTSGGAQYF. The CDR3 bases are TGTGCCAGCACCTCCGGGGGGGCACAGTACTTC.